Here is one T cell receptor beta chain with its context. The data originate from a study of control samples from healthy donors and cancer patients. Germline V gene sequence: CDR1 SNHLY, CDR2 FYNNEI. This CDR3 spans 14 amino acids. V was shortened by 0 bases and J by 11 bases, with 16 bases between the two germline ends. The method was immunoSEQ multiplex PCR; TCRdb's version includes in-frame clones alone and lacks a portion of them. The sample lists roughly 130,000 clones; over 85% were seen once. This clonotype was obtained from a man younger than 40 in good health. Sequencing input: blood. The V call is TRBV2, the J call TRBJ1-1, with no clear D. CDR3 sequence (DNA): TGTGCCAGCAGTGAAGCCTTTGGGAGGAGGAAGGCTTTCTTT. Its translation is CASSEAFGRRKAFF.